One sample yielded the 24 T cell receptor beta chains listed below, sequenced in a study of blood T cell repertoires in COVID-19. Produced via immunoSEQ multiplex PCR; TCRdb's table is partial and in-frame only. The sample contains 350,000 to 450,000 clones, about 88% of which appear only once. Sequencing was carried out using peripheral blood. The source of these receptors is a human donor in a cohort sampled during active COVID-19.

The J gene is TRBJ2-3, the V gene TRBV24-1; D unclear. This CDR3 has 13 amino acids. The germline V gene encodes CDR1 KGHDR and CDR2 SFDVKD. Trimming cost V 3 bases and J 6 bases, with 9 bases left between them. Here the CDR3 reads CATSDDIRDTQYF. The CDR3 nucleotides are TGTGCCACCAGTGATGACATTAGGGATACGCAGTATTTT.

The chain has TRBV5-1 and TRBJ2-7; TRBD1 matches at 9 bases. Germline CDR1 and CDR2: SGHRS and YFSETQ. This CDR3 spans 16 amino acids. Losses at the gene ends were 0 bases for V and 3 bases for J; bases not matched to a gene: 7. The CDR3 bases are TGCGCCAGCAGCTTGGCCGTAGGGGACAGGGACTACGAGCAGTACTTC. This sequence encodes CASSLAVGDRDYEQYF. Full variable domain (outside the CDR3, taken from reference TRBV5-1 and TRBJ2-7): KAGVTQTPRYLIKTRGQQVTLSCSPISGHRSVSWYQQTPGQGLQFLFEYFSETQRNKGNFPGRFSGRQFSNSRSEMNVSTLELGDSALYLCASSLAVGDRDYEQYFGPGTRLTVT.

This clone turned up a few times. The chain combines TRBV2 with TRBJ2-7, with D tentatively TRBD1 (6 bases). Trimming removed 6 bases at V and 7 bases at J, with 16 bases between. Germline values: CDR1 SNHLY, CDR2 FYNNEI. The CDR3 runs to 13 residues. CDR3 amino acids: CASSVRGLGEQYF. Written as DNA, the CDR3 is TGTGCCAGCAGCGTCAGGGGTCTTGGAGAGCAGTACTTC.

The rearrangement uses TRBV2 and TRBJ1-5, with 8 bases that match TRBD1. V trimming: 6 bases; J trimming: 13 bases; junction bases outside the gene matches: 8. Germline V gene lookup returns CDR1 SNHLY and CDR2 FYNNEI. This CDR3 has 12 residues. CDR3: CASRPDRGPQHF. In DNA form, the CDR3 reads TGTGCCAGCAGACCCGACAGGGGTCCTCAGCATTTT.

V is TRBV19 and J is TRBJ2-1, with D uncertain. The ends were cut back, 4 bases at V and 2 bases at J, with 6 bases in the middle. The CDR3 length is 13 residues. Looked up from germline, CDR1 is LNHDA and CDR2 is SQIVND (reference sequence). CDR3 loop: CASSNRAYNEQFF. CDR3 bases: TGTGCCAGTAGTAACCGGGCCTACAATGAGCAGTTCTTC.

The DNA for the CDR3 is TGTGCCAGCAGTGGCTCTGAGTCACCCAACACTGAAGCTTTCTTT. Translation: CASSGSESPNTEAFF. The V gene is TRBV2, the J gene TRBJ1-1; unclear D gene. The CDR3 is 15 amino acids. Trimming took off 4 bases at V and 2 bases at J, with 14 bases between the two ends. In germline, CDR1 is SNHLY, CDR2 FYNNEI.

There are a few counts of this clone. The CDR3 protein is CASSQAWGGRGTEAFF. In DNA form, the CDR3 reads TGCGCCAGCAGCCAAGCTTGGGGAGGGCGGGGCACTGAAGCTTTCTTT. The chain is built from TRBV4-1 and TRBJ1-1, with no clear D. Germline V CDR1 and CDR2: MGHRA, YSYEKL. CDR3 length equals 16 residues. Trimming cost V 1 base and J 4 bases, with 16 bases left between them.

A single count supports this clone. V is TRBV15 and J is TRBJ2-1, with 14 bases identical to TRBD2. The ends lost 0 bases at V and 7 bases at J; junction bases unmatched: 14. The germline V gene encodes CDR1 LNHNV and CDR2 YYDKDF (reference sequence). There are 20 residues in the CDR3. CDR3 sequence reads: CATSRDLGRLAGGPGNEQFF. In nucleotides, the CDR3 is TGTGCCACCAGCAGAGATCTCGGGAGACTAGCGGGGGGGCCAGGAAATGAGCAGTTCTTC.

CDR3 nucleotides: TGTGCCAGCAAATCCAGCGGGAGTGGAGATACGCAGTATTTT. Translated, it gives CASKSSGSGDTQYF. V and J are TRBV28 and TRBJ2-3; TRBD2 aligns across 8 bases. Germline V lookup: CDR1 MDHEN, CDR2 SYDVKM. The CDR3 runs to 14 residues. J gave up 5 bases and V 7 bases, and 8 bases lay outside the gene matches.

A few counts support this clone. The chain employs TRBV7-9 and TRBJ2-2; D is possibly TRBD2 (5 bases). CDR3 size: 16 residues. Trimming took 5 bases from V and 4 from J, leaving 17 bases between them. Germline lookup yields CDR1 SEHNR and CDR2 FQNEAQ (reference sequence). CDR3 coding DNA: TGTGCCAGCAGCCTCTCAGGAGGCGCAATCACCGGGGAGCTGTTTTTT. It is translated as CASSLSGGAITGELFF.

The rearrangement uses TRBV19 and TRBJ2-1; 14 positions agree with TRBD2. With 7 bases clipped from V and 9 bases from J, the junction kept 5 bases outside the gene matches. The germline V gene has CDR1 LNHDA and CDR2 SQIVND (reference sequence). The CDR3 extends over 14 amino acids. The CDR3 loop is CASKTSGRAGEQFF. The DNA for the CDR3 is TGTGCCAGTAAGACTAGCGGGAGGGCTGGTGAGCAGTTCTTC. Full variable domain (missing parts from reference TRBV19 and TRBJ2-1): DGGITQSPKYLFRKEGQNVTLSCEQNLNHDAMYWYRQDPGQGLRLIYYSQIVNDFQKGDIAEGYSVSREKKESFPLTVTSAQKNPTAFYLCASKTSGRAGEQFFGPGTRLTVL.

V and J are TRBV2 and TRBJ2-7, with TRBD1 matching 10 bases. Germline CDR1 reads SNHLY; CDR2 reads FYNNEI. Trimming cost V 6 bases and J 4 bases; bases outside gene matches: 3. This CDR3 comprises 13 residues. CDR3 sequence: CASSRDRGYEQYF. CDR3 bases: TGTGCCAGCAGCAGGGACAGGGGTTACGAGCAGTACTTC.

This chain connects TRBV6-5 to TRBJ1-1; D unresolved. V lost 6 bases and J lost 3, with 11 bases in between. The CDR3 has 13 residues. Per the germline V gene, CDR1 is MNHEY and CDR2 is SVGAGI. The CDR3 DNA follows: TGTGCCAGCAGCCCAGGTCTCTACACTGAAGCTTTCTTT. As protein: CASSPGLYTEAFF.

The chain joins TRBV18 to TRBJ2-3; 10 bases are a match to TRBD2. The length of the CDR3 is 15 residues. Germline loops: CDR1 KGHSH, CDR2 LQKENI. V gave up 5 bases and J gave up 2 bases; unmatched junction bases: 4. Here the CDR3 reads CASSILAGDTDTQYF. The CDR3 DNA reads as TGTGCCAGCTCAATTCTAGCGGGGGACACAGATACGCAGTATTTT.

The V gene is TRBV19, the J gene TRBJ1-5, with 7 bases that match TRBD1. This CDR3 is built from 13 residues. J was trimmed by 7 bases and V by 5 bases; bases with no gene match: 5. In germline, CDR1 is LNHDA, CDR2 SQIVND (reference sequence). The CDR3 region is CASSYDRDQPQHF. The DNA of the CDR3 is TGTGCCAGTAGTTACGACAGGGACCAGCCCCAGCATTTT.

The sample holds one count of this clone. The chain combines TRBV5-1 with TRBJ2-1; 9 bases align to TRBD1. The CDR3 contains 16 residues. Germline V gene lookup returns CDR1 SGHRS and CDR2 YFSETQ. V was pared by 5 bases and J by 6 bases, with 12 bases of the junction left unmatched. This CDR3 reads CASSSGWDRAINEQFF. The CDR3 bases are TGCGCCAGCAGTTCTGGCTGGGACAGGGCGATCAATGAGCAGTTCTTC. The full variable domain, completed using reference TRBV5-1 and TRBJ2-1, is KAGVTQTPRYLIKTRGQQVTLSCSPISGHRSVSWYQQTPGQGLQFLFEYFSETQRNKGNFPGRFSGRQFSNSRSEMNVSTLELGDSALYLCASSSGWDRAINEQFFGPGTRLTVL.

The gene calls are TRBV5-1 and TRBJ2-1; 7 nucleotides line up with TRBD1. The CDR3 consists of 15 residues. Germline CDR1 is SGHRS and CDR2 is YFSETQ. With V trimmed by 4 bases and J by 0 bases, 4 bases remained unmatched. This chain's CDR3 is CASSLGQSSYNEQFF. CDR3 DNA sequence: TGCGCCAGCAGCCTGGGACAGAGCTCCTACAATGAGCAGTTCTTC.

J is TRBJ2-7 and V is TRBV28, with a possible D match to TRBD2 (5 bases). The CDR3 has 15 amino acids. With 6 bases removed from V and 1 base from J, the gap between germline ends came to 16 bases. Germline values: CDR1 MDHEN, CDR2 SYDVKM. DNA for the CDR3: TGTGCCAGCAGCCCTCCCGGGGTGGTTTCCTACGAGCAGTACTTC. Encoded protein: CASSPPGVVSYEQYF.

The J gene is TRBJ2-5, the V gene TRBV4-2, with D possibly matching TRBD2 (5 bases). Germline V CDR1 and CDR2: LGHNA, YNFKEQ. Trimming shortened V by 1 base and J by 4 bases, and 19 bases separated the two germline ends. The CDR3 contains 17 residues. CDR3 sequence: CASSQVKRGPIGETQYF. The DNA of the CDR3 is TGTGCCAGCAGCCAAGTGAAACGGGGTCCTATCGGAGAGACCCAGTACTTC.

The rearrangement uses TRBV6-1 and TRBJ2-2; D might be TRBD2 (7 bases). V was trimmed by 3 bases and J by 5 bases, leaving 13 bases between them. Germline CDR1 MNHNS, CDR2 SASEGT. The CDR3 totals 15 residues. The CDR3 DNA follows: TGTGCCAGCAGTGAGGGGGGGGCGGAAACCGGGGAGCTGTTTTTT. Its translation is CASSEGGAETGELFF.

V and J are TRBV9 and TRBJ2-7; possibly TRBD2 for D (5 bases). The CDR3 sequence is 13 residues long. V was trimmed by 3 bases and J by 6 bases, leaving 13 bases between them. Germline V gives CDR1 SGDLS, CDR2 YYNGEE. The chain's CDR3 is CASSGPTTPEQYF. The CDR3 coding sequence is TGTGCCAGCAGCGGGCCGACTACCCCCGAGCAGTACTTC.

The gene calls are TRBV19 and TRBJ1-3; no definite D call. The V and J ends lost 6 bases and 2 bases respectively, with 8 bases between them. The CDR3 is 13 residues long. Germline-derived CDR1 and CDR2 are LNHDA and SQIVND (reference sequence). The CDR3 here is CASRITAGNTIYF. CDR3 nucleotide sequence: TGTGCCAGTAGAATTACGGCTGGAAACACCATATATTTT.

This clone was observed once. This sequence joins TRBV6-4 and TRBJ1-2; D perhaps matches TRBD1 (6 bases). V was pared by 5 bases and J by 5 bases, with 27 bases between. From germline, CDR1 is MRHNA and CDR2 SNTAGT. The CDR3 has 18 amino acids. The CDR3 bases are TGTGCCAGCAGTCGTACATACAGGGACCCAGTCTTCGGGTATGGCTACACCTTC. It encodes CASSRTYRDPVFGYGYTF.

This sequence joins TRBV2 and TRBJ2-7; D perhaps matches TRBD1 (6 bases). The CDR3 totals 17 residues. With 6 bases removed from V and 2 bases from J, the gap between germline ends came to 23 bases. Germline-derived CDR1 and CDR2 are SNHLY and FYNNEI. DNA for the CDR3: TGTGCCAGCAGGGAGTCGCTCAGGGGTTATTCCACCTACGAGCAGTACTTC. Protein sequence: CASRESLRGYSTYEQYF.